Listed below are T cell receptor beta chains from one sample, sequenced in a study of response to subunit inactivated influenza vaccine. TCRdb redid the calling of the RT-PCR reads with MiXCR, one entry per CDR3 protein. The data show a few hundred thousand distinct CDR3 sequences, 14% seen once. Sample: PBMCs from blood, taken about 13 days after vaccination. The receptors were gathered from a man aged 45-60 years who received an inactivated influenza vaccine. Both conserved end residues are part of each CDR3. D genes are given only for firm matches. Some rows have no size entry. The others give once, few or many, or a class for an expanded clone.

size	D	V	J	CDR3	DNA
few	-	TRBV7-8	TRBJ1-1	CASSLIVTNTEAFF	TGTGCCAGCAGCTTAATAGTGACAAACACTGAAGCTTTCTTT
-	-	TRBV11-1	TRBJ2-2	CASSPYYRGQSRTNTGELFF	TGTGCCAGCAGCCCGTACTACCGCGGACAGTCAAGGACGAACACCGGGGAGCTGTTTTTT
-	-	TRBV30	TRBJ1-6	CAWSVQPGYNSPLHF	TGTGCCTGGAGTGTACAACCGGGCTATAATTCACCCCTCCACTTT
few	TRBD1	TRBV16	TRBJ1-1	CASSQSGDSANTEAFF	TGTGCCAGCAGCCAATCTGGGGACAGTGCGAACACTGAAGCTTTCTTT
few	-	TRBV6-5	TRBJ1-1	CASSYRQVNTEAFF	TGTGCCAGCAGTTACAGGCAGGTGAACACTGAAGCTTTCTTT
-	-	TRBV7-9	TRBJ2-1	CASSRRQEGDNEQFF	TGTGCCAGCAGCCGCAGACAGGAAGGGGACAATGAGCAGTTCTTC
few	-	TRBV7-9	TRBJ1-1	CASSFSQGEAFF	TGTGCCAGCAGCTTTTCACAGGGCGAAGCTTTCTTT
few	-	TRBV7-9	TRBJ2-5	CASRGSRGYQETQYF	TGTGCCAGCAGGGGCTCTCGCGGGTACCAAGAGACCCAGTACTTC
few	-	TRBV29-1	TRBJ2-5	CSVEFVQETQYF	TGCAGCGTTGAGTTCGTTCAAGAGACCCAGTACTTC
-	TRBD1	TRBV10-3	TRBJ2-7	CAIMPRGTGGLSHEQYF	TGTGCCATCATGCCGAGAGGGACAGGGGGCCTCAGTCACGAGCAGTACTTC
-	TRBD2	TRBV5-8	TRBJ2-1	CASSLVRGGNNEQFF	TGTGCCAGCAGCTTGGTGCGGGGGGGGAACAATGAGCAGTTCTTC
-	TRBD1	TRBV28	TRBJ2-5	CASSQGTGRQTQYF	TGTGCCAGCAGCCAGGGGACAGGGAGGCAGACCCAGTACTTC
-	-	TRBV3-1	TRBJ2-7	CASSQEFGTQGHEQYF	TGTGCCAGCAGCCAAGAGTTCGGGACACAGGGTCACGAGCAGTACTTC
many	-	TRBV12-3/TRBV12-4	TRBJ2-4	CASSLRSSQNIQYF	TGTGCCAGCAGTTTACGAAGTAGCCAAAACATTCAGTACTTC
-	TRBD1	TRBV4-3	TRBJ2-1	CASSQGQGAGEQFF	TGCGCCAGCAGCCAAGGACAGGGGGCTGGTGAGCAGTTCTTC
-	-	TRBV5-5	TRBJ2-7	CASINTVSYEQYF	TGTGCCAGCATAAATACGGTCTCCTACGAGCAGTACTTC
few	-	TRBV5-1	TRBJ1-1	CASRQGGDDTEAFF	TGCGCCAGCCGCCAGGGAGGCGACGACACTGAAGCTTTCTTT
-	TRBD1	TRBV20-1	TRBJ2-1	CSAGGQAKSYNEQFF	TGCAGTGCGGGCGGACAGGCGAAATCCTACAATGAGCAGTTCTTC